This T cell receptor beta chain was profiled in a study of blood T cell repertoires in COVID-19. Looking at the study overall: COVID-19 samples from acute and convalescent phases originated in the United States, Italy and Spain. Sample material is recorded as cDNA or gDNA derived from T cells, B-cell-depleted T cells, or PBMCs.

The CDR3 is 16 amino acids. The germline V gene has CDR1 SGHRS and CDR2 YFSETQ. The germline V and J ends were trimmed by 0 bases and 7 bases, with 19 bases remaining between them. Original data processing: Reference gene primer amplification gave nucleated cell count estimates. Libraries were prepared by immunoSEQ multiplex PCR; TCRdb keeps only in-frame clonotypes and omits some of them. The DNA was the basis for D and trimming; V, J and clone size are from that table. The sample consists of about 81,000 clones, 91% of them appearing once. The sequencing input was peripheral blood. The chain recombines TRBV5-1 with TRBJ1-1, with D tentatively TRBD1 (5 bases). The clonotype comes from a woman between 50 and 59 years old in a cohort sampled during active COVID-19. CDR3 loop: CASSLGFRRGEDEAFF. For the CDR3, the DNA is TGCGCCAGCAGCTTGGGTTTTAGAAGAGGGGAGGATGAAGCTTTCTTT.